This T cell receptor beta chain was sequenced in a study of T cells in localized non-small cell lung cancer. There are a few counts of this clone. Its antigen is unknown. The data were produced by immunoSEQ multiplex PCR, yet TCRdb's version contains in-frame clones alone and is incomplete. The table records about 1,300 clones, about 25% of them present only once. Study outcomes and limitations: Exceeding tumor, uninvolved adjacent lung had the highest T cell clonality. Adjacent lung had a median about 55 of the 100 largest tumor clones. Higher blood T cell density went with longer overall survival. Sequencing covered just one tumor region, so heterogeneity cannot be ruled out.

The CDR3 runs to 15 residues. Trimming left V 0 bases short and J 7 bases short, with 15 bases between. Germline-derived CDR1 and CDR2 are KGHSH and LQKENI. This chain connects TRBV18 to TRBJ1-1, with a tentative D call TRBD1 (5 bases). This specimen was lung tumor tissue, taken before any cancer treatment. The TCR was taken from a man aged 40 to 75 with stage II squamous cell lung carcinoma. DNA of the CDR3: TGTGCCAGCTCACCACCAATCGGGGCGCGGGGTGAAGCTTTCTTT. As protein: CASSPPIGARGEAFF.